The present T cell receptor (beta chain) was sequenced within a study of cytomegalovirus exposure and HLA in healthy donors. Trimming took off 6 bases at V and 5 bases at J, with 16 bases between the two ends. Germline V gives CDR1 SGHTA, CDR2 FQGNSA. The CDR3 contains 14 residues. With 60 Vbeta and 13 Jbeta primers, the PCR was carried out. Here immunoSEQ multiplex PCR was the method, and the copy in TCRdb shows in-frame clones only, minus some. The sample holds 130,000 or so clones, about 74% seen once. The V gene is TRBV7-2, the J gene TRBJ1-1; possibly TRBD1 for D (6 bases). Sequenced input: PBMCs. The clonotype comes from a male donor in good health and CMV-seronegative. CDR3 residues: CASRPKGGRTEAFF. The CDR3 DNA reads TGTGCCAGCAGACCAAAAGGGGGAAGGACTGAAGCTTTCTTT.